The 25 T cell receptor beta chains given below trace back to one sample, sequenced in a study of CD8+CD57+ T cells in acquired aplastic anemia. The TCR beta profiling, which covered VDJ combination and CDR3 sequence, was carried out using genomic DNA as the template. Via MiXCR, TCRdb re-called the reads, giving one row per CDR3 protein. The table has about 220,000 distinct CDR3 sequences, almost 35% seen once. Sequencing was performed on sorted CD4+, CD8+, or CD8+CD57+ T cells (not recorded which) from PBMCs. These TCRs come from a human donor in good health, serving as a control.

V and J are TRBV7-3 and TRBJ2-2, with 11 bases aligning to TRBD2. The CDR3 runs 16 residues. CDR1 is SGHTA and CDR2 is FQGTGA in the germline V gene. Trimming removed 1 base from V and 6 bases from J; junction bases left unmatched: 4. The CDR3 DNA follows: TGTGCCAGCAGCTTAAGGGTAGCGGGGGGGCCCGGGGAGCTGTTTTTT. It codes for CASSLRVAGGPGELFF.

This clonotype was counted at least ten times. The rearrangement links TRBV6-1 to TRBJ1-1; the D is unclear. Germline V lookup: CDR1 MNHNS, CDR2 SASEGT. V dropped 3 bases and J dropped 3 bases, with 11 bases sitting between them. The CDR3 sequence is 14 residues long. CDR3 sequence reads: CASSDGPFDTEAFF. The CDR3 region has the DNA TGTGCCAGCAGTGATGGACCCTTCGACACTGAAGCTTTCTTT.

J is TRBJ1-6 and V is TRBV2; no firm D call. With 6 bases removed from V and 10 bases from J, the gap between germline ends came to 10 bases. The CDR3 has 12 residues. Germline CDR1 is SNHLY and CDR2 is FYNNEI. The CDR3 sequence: CASRWTESPLHF. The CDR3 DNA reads TGTGCCAGCAGATGGACGGAGTCACCCCTCCACTTT.

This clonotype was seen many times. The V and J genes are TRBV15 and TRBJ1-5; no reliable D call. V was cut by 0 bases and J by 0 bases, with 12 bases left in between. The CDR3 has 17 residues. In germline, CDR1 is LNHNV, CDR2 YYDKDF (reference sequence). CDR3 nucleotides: TGTGCCACCAGCAGAGAGCGGGCCGGAAGTAGCAATCAGCCCCAGCATTTT. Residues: CATSRERAGSSNQPQHF.

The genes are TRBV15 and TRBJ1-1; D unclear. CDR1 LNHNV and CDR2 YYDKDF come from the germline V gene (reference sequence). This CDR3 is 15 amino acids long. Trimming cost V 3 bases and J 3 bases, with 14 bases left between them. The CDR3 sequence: CATSSPRGWDTEAFF. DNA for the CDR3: TGTGCCACCAGCAGCCCTAGAGGGTGGGACACTGAAGCTTTCTTT.

The CDR3 is CASSQARGGLVYEQYF. The CDR3 DNA sequence: TGCGCCAGCAGCCAAGCCCGGGGCGGGTTAGTCTACGAGCAGTACTTC. The chain carries TRBV10-1 and TRBJ2-7; perhaps D is TRBD1 or TRBD2 (5 bases each). Trimming cost V 6 bases and J 3 bases, with 21 bases left between them. Per germline, CDR1 WNHNN and CDR2 SYGVQD (reference sequence). The length of the CDR3 is 16 residues.

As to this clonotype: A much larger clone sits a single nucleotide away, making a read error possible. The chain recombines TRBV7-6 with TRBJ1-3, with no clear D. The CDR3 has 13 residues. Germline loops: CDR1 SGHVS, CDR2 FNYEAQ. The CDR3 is CANSPSRTNTIYF. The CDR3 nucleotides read TGTGCCAACAGCCCGAGCCGTACAAACACCATATATTTT.

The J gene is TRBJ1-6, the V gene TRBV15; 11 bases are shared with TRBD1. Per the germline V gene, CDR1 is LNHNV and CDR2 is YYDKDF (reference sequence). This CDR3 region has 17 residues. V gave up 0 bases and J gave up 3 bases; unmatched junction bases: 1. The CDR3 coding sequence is TGTGCCACCAGCAGAGAAGGGACAGGGGGCTATAATTCACCCCTCCACTTT. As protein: CATSREGTGGYNSPLHF.

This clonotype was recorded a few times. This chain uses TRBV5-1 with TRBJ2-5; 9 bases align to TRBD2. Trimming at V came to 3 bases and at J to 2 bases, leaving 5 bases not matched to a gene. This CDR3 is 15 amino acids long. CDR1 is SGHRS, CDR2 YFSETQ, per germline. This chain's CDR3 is CASSSRGRAQETQYF. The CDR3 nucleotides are TGCGCCAGCAGCTCCCGCGGGAGGGCTCAAGAGACCCAGTACTTC.

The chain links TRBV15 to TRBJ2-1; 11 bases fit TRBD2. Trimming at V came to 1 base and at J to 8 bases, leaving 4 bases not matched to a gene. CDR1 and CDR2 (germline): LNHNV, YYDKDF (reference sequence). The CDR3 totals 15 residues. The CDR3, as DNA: TGTGCCACCAGCAGAGGAACTAGCGGGAGCCATGAGCAGTTCTTC. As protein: CATSRGTSGSHEQFF.

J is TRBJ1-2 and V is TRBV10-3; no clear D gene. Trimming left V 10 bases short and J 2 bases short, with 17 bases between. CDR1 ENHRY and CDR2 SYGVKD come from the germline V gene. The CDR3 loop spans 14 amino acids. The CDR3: CATITPGDNYGYTF. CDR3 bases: TGTGCCACAATAACCCCGGGAGACAACTATGGCTACACCTTC.

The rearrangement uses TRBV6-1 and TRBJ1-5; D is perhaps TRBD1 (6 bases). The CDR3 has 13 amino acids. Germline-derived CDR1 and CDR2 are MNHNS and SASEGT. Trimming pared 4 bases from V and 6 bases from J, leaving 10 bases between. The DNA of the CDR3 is TGTGCCAGCAGTGCTGAAGGGGGTCAGCCCCAGCATTTT. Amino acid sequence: CASSAEGGQPQHF.

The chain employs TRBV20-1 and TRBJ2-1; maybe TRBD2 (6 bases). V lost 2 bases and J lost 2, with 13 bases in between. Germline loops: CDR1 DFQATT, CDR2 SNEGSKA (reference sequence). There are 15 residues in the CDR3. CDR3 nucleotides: TGCAGTGCTAGACATAGCGGCGACCCCTACAATGAGCAGTTCTTC. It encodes CSARHSGDPYNEQFF.

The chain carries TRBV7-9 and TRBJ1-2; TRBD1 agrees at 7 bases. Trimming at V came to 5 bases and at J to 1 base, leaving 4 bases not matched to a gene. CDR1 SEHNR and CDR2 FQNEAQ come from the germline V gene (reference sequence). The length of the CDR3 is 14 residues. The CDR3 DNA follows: TGTGCCAGCAGCCCGGGACAGAATAACTATGGCTACACCTTC. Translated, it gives CASSPGQNNYGYTF. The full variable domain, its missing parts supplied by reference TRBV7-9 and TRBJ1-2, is DTGVSQNPRHKITKRGQNVTFRCDPISEHNRLYWYRQTLGQGPEFLTYFQNEAQLEKSRLLSDRFSAERPKGSFSTLEIQRTEQGDSAMYLCASSPGQNNYGYTFGSGTRLTVV.

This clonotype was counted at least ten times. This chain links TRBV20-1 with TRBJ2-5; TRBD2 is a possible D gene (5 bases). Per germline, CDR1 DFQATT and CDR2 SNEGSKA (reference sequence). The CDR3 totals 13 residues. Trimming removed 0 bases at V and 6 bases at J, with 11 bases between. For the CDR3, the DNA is TGCAGTGCTAGAGAGACTATCGAAAAGACCCAGTACTTC. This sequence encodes CSARETIEKTQYF.

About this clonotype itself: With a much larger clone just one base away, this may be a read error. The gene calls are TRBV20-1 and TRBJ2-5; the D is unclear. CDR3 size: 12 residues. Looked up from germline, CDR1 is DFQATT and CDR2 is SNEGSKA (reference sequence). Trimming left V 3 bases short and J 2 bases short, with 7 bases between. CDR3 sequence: CSASVPQETQYF. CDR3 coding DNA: TGCAGTGCTAGCGTACCACAAGAGACCCAGTACTTC.

CDR3 protein: CASSANSIYGYTF. The CDR3 coding sequence is TGTGCCAGCAGTGCAAACTCGATCTATGGCTACACCTTC. This chain uses TRBV2 with TRBJ1-2, with no clear D. Germline V CDR1 and CDR2: SNHLY, FYNNEI. The CDR3 length is 13 residues. Trimming stripped 4 bases from V and 4 bases from J, with 10 bases between.

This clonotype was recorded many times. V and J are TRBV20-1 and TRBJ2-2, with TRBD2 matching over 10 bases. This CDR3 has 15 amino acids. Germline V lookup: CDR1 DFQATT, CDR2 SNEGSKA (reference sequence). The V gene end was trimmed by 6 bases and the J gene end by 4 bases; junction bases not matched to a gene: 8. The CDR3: CSAPSSGSGTGELFF. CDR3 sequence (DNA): TGCAGTGCGCCATCTAGCGGGAGTGGCACCGGGGAGCTGTTTTTT.

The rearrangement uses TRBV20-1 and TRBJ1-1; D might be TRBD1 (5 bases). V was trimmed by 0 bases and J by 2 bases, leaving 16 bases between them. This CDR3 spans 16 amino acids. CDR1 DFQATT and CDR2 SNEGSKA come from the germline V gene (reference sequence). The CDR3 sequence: CSARDPGTGKNTEAFF. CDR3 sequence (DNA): TGCAGTGCTAGAGATCCAGGGACTGGGAAAAACACTGAAGCTTTCTTT.

The CDR3 nucleotides read TGTGCCAGCAGCTTGGGATCCGGGACAGGGCCTTTTTCTCAGTACTTC. Its protein product is CASSLGSGTGPFSQYF. The V gene is TRBV7-8, the J gene TRBJ2-7, with 9 positions matching TRBD1. Per the germline V gene, CDR1 is SGHVS and CDR2 is FQNEAQ. The CDR3 runs 16 residues. The V segment lost 3 bases and the J segment 10 bases; nucleotides outside the gene matches: 16.

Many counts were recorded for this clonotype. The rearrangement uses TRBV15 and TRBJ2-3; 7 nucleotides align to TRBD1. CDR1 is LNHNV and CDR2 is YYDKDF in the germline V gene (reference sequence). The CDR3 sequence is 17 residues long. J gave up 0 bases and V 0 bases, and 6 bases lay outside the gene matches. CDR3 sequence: CATSRDSTGPSTDTQYF. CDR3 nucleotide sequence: TGTGCCACCAGCAGAGACTCGACAGGGCCCAGCACAGATACGCAGTATTTT.

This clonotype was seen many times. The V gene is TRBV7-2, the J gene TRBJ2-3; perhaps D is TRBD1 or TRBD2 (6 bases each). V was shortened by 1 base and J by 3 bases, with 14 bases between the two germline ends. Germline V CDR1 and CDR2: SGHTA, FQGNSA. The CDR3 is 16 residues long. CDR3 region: CASSLVSGAVTDTQYF. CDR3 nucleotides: TGTGCCAGCAGCTTAGTTTCGGGGGCGGTAACAGATACGCAGTATTTT.

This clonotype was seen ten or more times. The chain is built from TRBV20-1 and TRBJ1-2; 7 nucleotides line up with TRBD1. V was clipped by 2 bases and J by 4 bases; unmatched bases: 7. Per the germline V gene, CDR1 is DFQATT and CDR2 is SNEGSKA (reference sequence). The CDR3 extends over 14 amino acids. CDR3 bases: TGCAGTGCTAGACATGACAGGGACCCCTATGGCTACACCTTC. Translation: CSARHDRDPYGYTF.

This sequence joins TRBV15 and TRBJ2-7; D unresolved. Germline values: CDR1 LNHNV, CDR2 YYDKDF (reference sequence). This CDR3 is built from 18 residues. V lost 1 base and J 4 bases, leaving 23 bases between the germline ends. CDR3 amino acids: CATSRVGVGPWGTYEQYF. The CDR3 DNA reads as TGTGCCACCAGCAGAGTTGGGGTAGGGCCTTGGGGAACTTACGAGCAGTACTTC.

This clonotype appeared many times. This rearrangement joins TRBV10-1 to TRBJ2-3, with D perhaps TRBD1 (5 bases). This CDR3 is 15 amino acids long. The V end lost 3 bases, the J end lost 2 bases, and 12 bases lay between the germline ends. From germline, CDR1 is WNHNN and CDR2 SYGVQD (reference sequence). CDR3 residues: CASSDQTVPTDTQYF. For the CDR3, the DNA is TGCGCCAGCAGTGATCAGACAGTACCCACAGATACGCAGTATTTT.